This passage covers 5 T cell receptor beta chains from one sample sequenced in a study of blood T cell repertoires in COVID-19. Profiled with immunoSEQ multiplex PCR; TCRdb holds only in-frame clones, not every one. The sample records roughly 200,000 clones, 70% to 90% being singletons. The sample consisted of peripheral blood. These receptors came from a person in their 70s with COVID-19, enrolled during active disease.

This sequence joins TRBV28 and TRBJ2-3, with 8 bases that match TRBD1. CDR1 MDHEN and CDR2 SYDVKM come from the germline V gene. With 5 bases clipped from V and 3 bases from J, the junction kept 7 bases outside the gene matches. The CDR3 has 15 amino acids. The CDR3 nucleotides are TGTGCCAGCAGTGACAGGGGCCGGGGGACAGATACGCAGTATTTT. Protein: CASSDRGRGTDTQYF.

The rearrangement links TRBV11-2 to TRBJ2-7, with D perhaps matching TRBD1 (8 bases). Germline CDR1 reads SGHAT; CDR2 reads FQNNGV. Between the trimmed V and J ends, which lost 5 bases and 3 bases, there was a span of 17 bases. The CDR3 is 15 residues long. The CDR3 region is CASSPSGTGFYEQYF. CDR3 DNA: TGTGCCAGCAGCCCGAGCGGGACAGGCTTCTACGAGCAGTACTTC.

The chain couples TRBV6-5 to TRBJ1-5; 9 bases line up with TRBD1. V was pared by 2 bases and J by 6 bases, with 5 bases of the junction left unmatched. Germline loops: CDR1 MNHEY, CDR2 SVGAGI. CDR3 length: 15 amino acids. CDR3: CASSYRDRVGQPQHF. Here the CDR3 DNA reads TGTGCCAGCAGTTACCGGGACAGGGTAGGTCAGCCCCAGCATTTT.

V gene TRBV4-1 combines with J gene TRBJ1-1; 7 bases agree with TRBD1. Germline V CDR1 and CDR2: MGHRA, YSYEKL. Trimming removed 1 base from V and 5 bases from J; junction bases left unmatched: 4. The CDR3 spans 14 residues. CDR3 bases: TGCGCCAGCAGCCAAGTGCAGGGGGTTACTGAAGCTTTCTTT. Its translation is CASSQVQGVTEAFF.

V is TRBV4-1 and J is TRBJ2-2; D perhaps matches TRBD1 (6 bases). This CDR3 is built from 17 residues. Per germline, CDR1 MGHRA and CDR2 YSYEKL. V was clipped by 4 bases and J by 3 bases, with 18 bases between them. This chain's CDR3 is CASSRFPRGRDTGELFF. Written as DNA, the CDR3 is TGCGCCAGCAGCCGGTTCCCCAGGGGCAGGGACACCGGGGAGCTGTTTTTT.